This T cell receptor beta chain was profiled in a study of technical replicates of blood from several donors. Produced via immunoSEQ multiplex PCR; TCRdb's table is partial and in-frame only. The sample has around 61,000 clones, less than 98% seen once. The CDR3 spans 16 residues. The V gene end was trimmed by 4 bases and the J gene end by 9 bases; junction bases not matched to a gene: 13. Germline loops: CDR1 SQVTM, CDR2 ANQGSEA. The sample comprised T cells isolated from PBMCs. The V call is TRBV29-1, the J call TRBJ2-1, with 12 bases that match TRBD2. This receptor was identified in a human donor in good health. The CDR3 loop reads CSVVAPLAGGPSEQFF. CDR3 coding DNA: TGCAGCGTTGTAGCGCCCCTAGCGGGAGGGCCGAGTGAGCAGTTCTTC.